A single sample is the source of the 23 T cell receptor beta chains below, sequenced in a study of control samples from healthy donors and cancer patients (dated by TCRdb to between 2020 and 2021). Receptor libraries were prepared by the immunoSEQ multiplex PCR assay. TCRdb mirrors the immuneACCESS table, restricted to in-frame sequences. Some clones are absent from its copies; in checked studies, under half trace to an unresolved V gene, and the reason for the others is unknown. The sample yields about 89,000 clones; roughly 86% were counted once. 20% to 25% of the sample is taken by the ten largest. Sequencing input: blood. The receptors here all came from a young man in good health.

The rearrangement joins TRBV6-5 to TRBJ1-2; tentatively, D is TRBD1 (6 bases). The ends were cut back, 3 bases at V and 8 bases at J, with 19 bases in the middle. Germline-derived CDR1 and CDR2 are MNHEY and SVGAGI. The CDR3 is 15 amino acids. CDR3 sequence reads: CASSYSPGTRGGYTF. The CDR3, as DNA: TGTGCCAGCAGTTATTCCCCCGGGACAAGAGGAGGCTACACCTTC.

The J gene is TRBJ1-2, the V gene TRBV9; D unresolved. This CDR3 comprises 15 residues. V lost 3 bases and J lost 2, with 14 bases in between. CDR1 and CDR2 (germline): SGDLS, YYNGEE. The CDR3 nucleotides read TGTGCCAGCAGCGCACAGAGGGAGCTAAACTATGGCTACACCTTC. Amino acid sequence: CASSAQRELNYGYTF.

This chain joins TRBV15 and TRBJ2-6; D is undetermined. The V end lost 5 bases, the J end lost 2 bases, and 1 base lay between the germline ends. Germline assignment: CDR1 LNHNV and CDR2 YYDKDF (reference sequence). This CDR3 has 12 amino acids. The CDR3 loop reads CATSPGANVLTF. Written as DNA, the CDR3 is TGTGCCACCAGCCCTGGGGCCAACGTCCTGACTTTC.

The chain is built from TRBV5-1 and TRBJ2-1; D is unresolved. Between the trimmed V and J ends, which lost 3 bases and 8 bases, there was a span of 12 bases. The CDR3 runs 13 residues. CDR1 and CDR2 from the germline V gene are SGHRS and YFSETQ. This chain's CDR3 is CASSSLILDEQFF. In DNA form, the CDR3 reads TGCGCCAGCAGCTCGTTGATTCTGGATGAGCAGTTCTTC.

The V call is TRBV5-1, the J call TRBJ1-1, with D unclear. Germline assignment: CDR1 SGHRS and CDR2 YFSETQ. This CDR3 contains 16 residues. V lost 0 bases to trimming and J lost 8 bases, with 20 bases between them. This CDR3 is CASSLGIQSWESEAFF. As DNA, the CDR3 is TGCGCCAGCAGCTTGGGGATACAGAGTTGGGAGTCAGAAGCTTTCTTT.

V usage is TRBV6-9 and J usage is TRBJ1-5, with D tentatively TRBD1 (6 bases). With 5 bases removed from V and 6 bases from J, the gap between germline ends came to 11 bases. This CDR3 is built from 13 residues. CDR1 is MNHGY, CDR2 SVAAGI, per germline. The CDR3 spells CASSPQGCQPQHF. The CDR3 bases are TGTGCCAGCAGTCCACAGGGTTGTCAGCCCCAGCATTTT.

The CDR3 reads CASSQERDPSYEQYF. In DNA form, the CDR3 reads TGTGCCAGCAGCCAAGAGAGGGACCCTTCCTACGAGCAGTACTTC. V and J are TRBV3-1 (or the pseudogene TRBV3-2) and TRBJ2-7; possibly TRBD1 or TRBD2 for D (5 bases each). The CDR3 runs 15 residues. Per germline, CDR1 LGHDT and CDR2 YNNKEL (reference sequence). Deletions cut 0 bases from V and 1 base from J, with 10 bases between.

CDR3 DNA: TGTGCCAGCAGCCAAGATCCACAGGGCCGGCAGCCCCAGCATTTT. Translating gives CASSQDPQGRQPQHF. The J gene is TRBJ1-5, the V gene TRBV3-1 (or the pseudogene TRBV3-2), with D possibly being TRBD1 (6 bases). Germline V CDR1 and CDR2: LGHDT, YNNKEL (reference sequence). The CDR3 totals 15 residues. V was clipped by 0 bases and J by 7 bases, with 13 bases between them.

This clone was observed once. V usage is TRBV12-3 or TRBV12-4 and J usage is TRBJ2-1; a weak D match, TRBD1 (5 bases). This CDR3 is 11 amino acids long. Trimming removed 9 bases at V and 10 bases at J, with 13 bases between. The CDR3 loop reads CASGSGWEQFF. In DNA form, the CDR3 reads TGTGCCAGTGGATCAGGGTGGGAGCAGTTCTTC.

The gene calls are TRBV7-2 and TRBJ2-3; D possibly corresponds to TRBD2 (6 bases). Germline-derived CDR1 and CDR2 are SGHTA and FQGNSA. V gave up 2 bases and J gave up 3 bases, with 15 bases separating them. This CDR3 is 16 amino acids long. The CDR3 reads CASSLRQMTSTDTQYF. The CDR3 DNA follows: TGTGCCAGCAGCTTACGACAAATGACTAGTACAGATACGCAGTATTTT.

Turning to this clone: Distinct nucleotide sequences in the sample also encode this CDR3. The rearrangement uses TRBV7-2 and TRBJ2-1; weak D call: TRBD2 (6 bases). V was trimmed by 1 base and J by 4 bases, leaving 14 bases between them. Germline V gene sequence: CDR1 SGHTA, CDR2 FQGNSA. The CDR3 consists of 16 residues. The CDR3, as DNA: TGTGCCAGCAGCTTAGGAGGGGCGGGGCTATACAATGAGCAGTTCTTC. It translates to CASSLGGAGLYNEQFF.

This chain joins TRBV6-5 and TRBJ2-5, with 10 bases matching TRBD1. Germline CDR1 and CDR2: MNHEY and SVGAGI. The CDR3 runs to 15 residues. After removal of 6 bases from V and 4 bases from J, the junction contained 8 bases not matched to a gene. In DNA form, the CDR3 reads TGTGCCAGCAGACGGGACAGGGGCGTCCCAGAGACCCAGTACTTC. Protein product: CASRRDRGVPETQYF.

CDR3 sequence (DNA): TGTGCCAGCAGCCTCGGGGGAACCTCCTACAATGAGCAGTTCTTC. Translation gives CASSLGGTSYNEQFF. The chain employs TRBV5-4 and TRBJ2-1; a weak D match, TRBD2 (6 bases). The CDR3 loop spans 15 amino acids. Germline assignment: CDR1 SGHNT and CDR2 YYREEE (reference sequence). The V and J ends lost 4 bases and 0 bases respectively, with 11 bases between them. Complete variable domain (other parts from reference TRBV5-4 and TRBJ2-1): ETGVTQSPTHLIKTRGQQVTLRCSSQSGHNTVSWYQQALGQGPQFIFQYYREEENGRGNFPPRFSGLQFPNYSSELNVNALELDDSALYLCASSLGGTSYNEQFFGPGTRLTVL.

The chain is built from TRBV11-1 and TRBJ2-5; TRBD1 matches 7 bases. The CDR3 length is 14 residues. V was pared by 3 bases and J by 3 bases, with 4 bases of the junction left unmatched. Germline loops: CDR1 SGHAT, CDR2 FQDESV (reference sequence). CDR3 loop: CASSFGDSEETQYF. The CDR3 bases are TGTGCCAGCAGCTTTGGGGACAGCGAAGAGACCCAGTACTTC.

J is TRBJ1-1 and V is TRBV2; D is undetermined. CDR3 size: 11 residues. CDR1 is SNHLY and CDR2 is FYNNEI in the germline V gene. Trimming stripped 8 bases from V and 3 bases from J, with 7 bases between. The CDR3, as DNA: TGTGCCAGCCGGCGGGACACTGAAGCTTTCTTT. It is translated as CASRRDTEAFF.

This rearrangement joins TRBV7-8 to TRBJ1-5; D is perhaps TRBD1 (5 bases). From germline, CDR1 is SGHVS and CDR2 FQNEAQ. V lost 0 bases and J 7 bases, leaving 10 bases between the germline ends. This CDR3 comprises 14 residues. CDR3: CASSLARQGQPQHF. CDR3 sequence (DNA): TGTGCCAGCAGCTTAGCGCGGCAGGGCCAGCCCCAGCATTTT.

J is TRBJ1-2 and V is TRBV12-3 or TRBV12-4, with 7 nucleotides matching TRBD1. The junction had 5 bases not matched to a gene; V was cut back by 6 bases and J by 4 bases. The CDR3 is 13 amino acids. CDR3 protein: CASSPGTAYGYTF. Written as DNA, the CDR3 is TGTGCCAGCAGCCCTGGGACAGCCTATGGCTACACCTTC.

V is TRBV27 and J is TRBJ1-2; unclear D gene. This CDR3 has 15 residues. Trimming removed 3 bases at V and 0 bases at J, with 11 bases between. Germline CDR1 reads MNHEY; CDR2 reads SMNVEV (reference sequence). For the CDR3, the DNA is TGTGCCAGCAGTTTTAAGGGTCTCGCTAACTATGGCTACACCTTC. Its translation is CASSFKGLANYGYTF.

CDR3 protein: CASSPAWTGLINYGYTF. The CDR3 nucleotides read TGTGCCAGCAGCCCCGCCTGGACAGGACTTATTAACTATGGCTACACCTTC. This sequence joins TRBV7-2 and TRBJ1-2; 7 bases agree with TRBD1. The CDR3 has 17 residues. V was pared by 5 bases and J by 1 base, with 13 bases of the junction left unmatched. Germline V gene data show CDR1 as SGHTA and CDR2 as FQGNSA. Full variable domain (outside the CDR3, taken from reference TRBV7-2 and TRBJ1-2): GAGVSQSPSNKVTEKGKDVELRCDPISGHTALYWYRQSLGQGLEFLIYFQGNSAPDKSGLPSDRFSAERTGGSVSTLTIQRTQQEDSAVYLCASSPAWTGLINYGYTFGSGTRLTVV.

The chain employs TRBV10-1 and TRBJ2-3, with a tentative D call TRBD2 (6 bases). The CDR3 sequence is 16 residues long. From germline, CDR1 is WNHNN and CDR2 SYGVQD (reference sequence). V was trimmed by 6 bases and J by 1 base, leaving 17 bases between them. In DNA form, the CDR3 reads TGCGCCAGCAGCCGGGACCGCTCTAGCGGCACAGATACGCAGTATTTT. Translation gives CASSRDRSSGTDTQYF.

J is TRBJ2-7 and V is TRBV19; possibly TRBD2 for D (6 bases). The CDR3 has 13 amino acids. CDR1 LNHDA and CDR2 SQIVND come from the germline V gene (reference sequence). Trimming left V 8 bases short and J 3 bases short, with 14 bases between. The CDR3, as DNA: TGTGCCAGTTCCGAGGGACTCCTCTACGAGCAGTACGTC. Protein sequence: CASSEGLLYEQYV.

This clone was seen a single time. CDR3 nucleotide sequence: TGTGCCAGCAGCAAACGGTGTGAAGCTTTCTTT. It specifies CASSKRCEAFF. This chain uses TRBV21-1 with TRBJ1-1. TRBV21-1 is a recognized pseudogene. CDR3 size: 11 residues.

The chain couples TRBV27 to TRBJ2-1; TRBD2 matches at 8 bases. The V gene end was trimmed by 0 bases and the J gene end by 3 bases; junction bases not matched to a gene: 4. Germline values: CDR1 MNHEY, CDR2 SMNVEV (reference sequence). This CDR3 has 16 residues. CDR3 nucleotides: TGTGCCAGCAGTTTATCGGGGCTAGCGGGCTACAATGAGCAGTTCTTC. Amino acids: CASSLSGLAGYNEQFF.